Described below is a single T cell receptor (beta chain) sequence and its context. Its target is unknown. This record comes from a study of radiotherapy plus CTLA-4 blockade in lung cancer. Whole-study context: Objective responses were observed in about a sixth of patients, and disease control was achieved by roughly 30%. Overall study results and limits: Early blood T cell clone dynamics, with interferon-beta, were reported to best predict response. Blood TCR clones of tumor origin expanded after radiotherapy plus ipilimumab.

Chemo-refractory metastatic non-small-cell lung cancer patients received focal radiation with ipilimumab CTLA-4 blockade. Profiling relied on immunoSEQ multiplex PCR, and the TCRdb table lists in-frame clones only, not all of them. This sample has some 30,000 clones; under 80% occur once, and the top ten carry roughly 7.2%. The V gene's germline CDR1 is LNHNV and CDR2 YYDKDF (reference sequence). Trimming removed 1 base at V and 0 bases at J, with 10 bases between. The CDR3 is made up of 16 amino acids. This chain uses TRBV15 with TRBJ2-1; D gene uncertain. The TCR was taken from a human donor with non-small cell lung cancer who had stable disease on radiotherapy plus ipilimumab. The sequenced sample was peripheral blood, obtained from a patient treated with radiotherapy plus ipilimumab. Here the CDR3 DNA reads TGTGCCACCAGCAGAGCCCCCGGCAGCTCCTACAATGAGCAGTTCTTC. Protein sequence: CATSRAPGSSYNEQFF.